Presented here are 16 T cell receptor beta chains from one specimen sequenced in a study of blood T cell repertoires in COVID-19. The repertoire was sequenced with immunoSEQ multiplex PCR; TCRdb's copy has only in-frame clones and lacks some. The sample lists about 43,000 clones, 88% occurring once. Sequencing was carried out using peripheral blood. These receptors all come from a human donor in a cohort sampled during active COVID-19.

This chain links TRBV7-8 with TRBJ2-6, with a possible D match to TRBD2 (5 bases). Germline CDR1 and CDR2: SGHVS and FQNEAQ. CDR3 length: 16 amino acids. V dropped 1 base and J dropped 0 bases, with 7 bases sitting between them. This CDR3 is CASSLVGSSGANVLTF. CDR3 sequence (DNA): TGTGCCAGCAGCTTAGTTGGGAGCTCTGGGGCCAACGTCCTGACTTTC.

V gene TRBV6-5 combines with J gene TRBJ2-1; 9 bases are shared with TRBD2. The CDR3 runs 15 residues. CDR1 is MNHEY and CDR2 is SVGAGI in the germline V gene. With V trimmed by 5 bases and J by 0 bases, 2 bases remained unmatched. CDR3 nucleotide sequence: TGTGCCAGCAGTCAACTAGCGGGCTCCTACAATGAGCAGTTCTTC. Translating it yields CASSQLAGSYNEQFF.

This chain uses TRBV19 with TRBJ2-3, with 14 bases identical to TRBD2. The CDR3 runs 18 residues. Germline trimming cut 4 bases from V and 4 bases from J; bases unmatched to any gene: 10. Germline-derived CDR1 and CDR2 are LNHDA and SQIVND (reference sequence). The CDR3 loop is CASSTRLAGGPLADTQYF. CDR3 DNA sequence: TGTGCCAGTAGTACCCGACTAGCGGGAGGGCCTCTCGCAGATACGCAGTATTTT.

DNA for the CDR3: TGTGCCAGCAGCGTCGGGACTAGCGGGCGGGATTCCTACGAGCAGTACTTC. Its protein product is CASSVGTSGRDSYEQYF. V gene TRBV7-8 combines with J gene TRBJ2-7; 12 bases are a match to TRBD2. CDR3 size: 17 residues. Trimming cost V 5 bases and J 1 base; bases outside gene matches: 9. Germline V gene sequence: CDR1 SGHVS, CDR2 FQNEAQ. The full variable domain, in which reference TRBV7-8 and TRBJ2-7 provide the parts outside the CDR3, is GAGVSQSPRYKVAKRGQDVALRCDPISGHVSLFWYQQALGQGPEFLTYFQNEAQLDKSGLPSDRFFAERPEGSVSTLKIQRTQQEDSAVYLCASSVGTSGRDSYEQYFGPGTRLTVT.

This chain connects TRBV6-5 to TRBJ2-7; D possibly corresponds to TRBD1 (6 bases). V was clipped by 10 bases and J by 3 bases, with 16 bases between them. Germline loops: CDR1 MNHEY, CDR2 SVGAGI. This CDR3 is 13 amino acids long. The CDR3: CATARDTYYEQYF. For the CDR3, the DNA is TGTGCCACCGCCCGGGACACTTACTACGAGCAGTACTTC.

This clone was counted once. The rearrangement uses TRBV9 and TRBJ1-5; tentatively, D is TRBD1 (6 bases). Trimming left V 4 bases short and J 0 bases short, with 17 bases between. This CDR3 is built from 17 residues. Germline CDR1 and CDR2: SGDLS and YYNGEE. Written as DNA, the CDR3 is TGTGCCAGCAGCCCCGCCGGGACACCTTATAGCAATCAGCCCCAGCATTTT. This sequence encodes CASSPAGTPYSNQPQHF.

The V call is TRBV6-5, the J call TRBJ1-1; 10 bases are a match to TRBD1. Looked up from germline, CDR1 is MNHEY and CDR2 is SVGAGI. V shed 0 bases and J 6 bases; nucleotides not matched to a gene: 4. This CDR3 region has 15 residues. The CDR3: CASSYSSGQGAEAFF. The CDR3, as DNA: TGTGCCAGCAGTTACTCATCCGGACAGGGGGCTGAAGCTTTCTTT.

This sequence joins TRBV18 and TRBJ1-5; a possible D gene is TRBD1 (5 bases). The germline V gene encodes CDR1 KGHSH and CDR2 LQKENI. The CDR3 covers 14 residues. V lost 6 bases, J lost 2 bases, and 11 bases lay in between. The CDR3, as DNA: TGTGCCAGCTCTCCTCAGGGTGGCAATCAGCCCCAGCATTTT. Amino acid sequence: CASSPQGGNQPQHF. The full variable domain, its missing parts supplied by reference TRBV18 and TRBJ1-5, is NAGVMQNPRHLVRRRGQEARLRCSPMKGHSHVYWYRQLPEEGLKFMVYLQKENIIDESGMPKERFSAEFPKEGPSILRIQQVVRGDSAAYFCASSPQGGNQPQHFGDGTRLSIL.

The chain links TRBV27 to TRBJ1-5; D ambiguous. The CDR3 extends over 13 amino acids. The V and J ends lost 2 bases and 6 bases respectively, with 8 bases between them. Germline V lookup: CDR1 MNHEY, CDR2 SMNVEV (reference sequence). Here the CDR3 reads CASSLHGGQPQHF. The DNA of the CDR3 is TGTGCCAGCAGTTTACACGGTGGTCAGCCCCAGCATTTT.

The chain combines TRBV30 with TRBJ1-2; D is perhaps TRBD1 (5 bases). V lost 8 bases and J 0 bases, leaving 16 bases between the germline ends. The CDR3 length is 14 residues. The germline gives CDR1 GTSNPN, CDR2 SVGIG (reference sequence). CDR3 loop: CAGAAWGANYGYTF. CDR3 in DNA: TGTGCCGGGGCGGCCTGGGGGGCTAACTATGGCTACACCTTC.

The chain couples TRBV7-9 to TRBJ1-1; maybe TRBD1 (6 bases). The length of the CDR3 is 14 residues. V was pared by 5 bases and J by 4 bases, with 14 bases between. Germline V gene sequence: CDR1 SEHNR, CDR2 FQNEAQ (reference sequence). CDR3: CASSITGLITEAFF. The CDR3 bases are TGTGCCAGCAGCATAACAGGGCTGATCACTGAAGCTTTCTTT.

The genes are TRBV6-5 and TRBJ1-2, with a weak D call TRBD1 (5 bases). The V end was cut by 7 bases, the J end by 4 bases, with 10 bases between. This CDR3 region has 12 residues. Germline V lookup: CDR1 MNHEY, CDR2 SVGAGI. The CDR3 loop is CASTGGVYGYTF. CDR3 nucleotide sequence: TGTGCCAGCACGGGGGGGGTCTATGGCTACACCTTC.

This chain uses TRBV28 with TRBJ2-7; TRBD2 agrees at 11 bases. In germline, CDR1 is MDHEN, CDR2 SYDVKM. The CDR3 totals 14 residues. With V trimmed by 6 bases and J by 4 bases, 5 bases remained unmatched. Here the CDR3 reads CASRTTSGAYEQYF. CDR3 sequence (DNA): TGTGCCAGCAGGACGACTAGCGGGGCATACGAGCAGTACTTC.

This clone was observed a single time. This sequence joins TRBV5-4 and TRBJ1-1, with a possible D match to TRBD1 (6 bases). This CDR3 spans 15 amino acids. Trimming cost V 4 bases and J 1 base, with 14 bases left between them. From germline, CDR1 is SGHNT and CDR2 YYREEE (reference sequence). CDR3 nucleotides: TGTGCCAGCAGCGGACCGGGACACAAGAACACTGAAGCTTTCTTT. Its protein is CASSGPGHKNTEAFF.

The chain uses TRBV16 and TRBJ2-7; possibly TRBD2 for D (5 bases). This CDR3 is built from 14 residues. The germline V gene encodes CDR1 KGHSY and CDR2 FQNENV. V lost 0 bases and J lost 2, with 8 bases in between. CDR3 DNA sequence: TGTGCCAGCAGCCAATCGAGCGGTACCTACGAGCAGTACTTC. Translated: CASSQSSGTYEQYF. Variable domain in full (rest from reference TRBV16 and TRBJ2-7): GEEVAQTPKHLVRGEGQKAKLYCAPIKGHSYVFWYQQVLKNEFKFLISFQNENVFDETGMPKERFSAKCLPNSPCSLEIQATKLEDSAVYFCASSQSSGTYEQYFGPGTRLTVT.

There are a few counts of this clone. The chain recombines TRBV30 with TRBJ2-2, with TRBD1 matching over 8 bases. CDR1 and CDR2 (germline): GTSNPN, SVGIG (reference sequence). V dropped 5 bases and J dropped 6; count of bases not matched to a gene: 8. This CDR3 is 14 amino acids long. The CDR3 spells CAWGTAQGAGELFF. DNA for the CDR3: TGTGCCTGGGGGACCGCACAGGGGGCCGGGGAGCTGTTTTTT.